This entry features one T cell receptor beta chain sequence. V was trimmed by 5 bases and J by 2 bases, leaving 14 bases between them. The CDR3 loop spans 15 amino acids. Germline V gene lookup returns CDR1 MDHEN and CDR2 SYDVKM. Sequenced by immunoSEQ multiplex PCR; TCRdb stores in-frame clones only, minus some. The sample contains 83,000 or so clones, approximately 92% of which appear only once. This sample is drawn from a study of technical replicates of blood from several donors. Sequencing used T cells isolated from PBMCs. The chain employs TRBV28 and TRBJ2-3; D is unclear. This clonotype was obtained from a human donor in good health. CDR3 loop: CASSPQTISTDTQYF. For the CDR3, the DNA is TGTGCCAGCAGTCCACAGACGATTTCCACAGATACGCAGTATTTT.